This T cell receptor beta chain was identified in a study of identifying expanded T cells in peripheral blood. Study results and caveats: Roughly 1.2 clones differed between technical replicates, versus approximately 17 and 20 over time. Clone count variance between two-week samples rose with total template count.

Turning to this clone: Its antigen is still unknown.

The assay was immunoSEQ multiplex PCR, and TCRdb's table has in-frame clones only and misses some. Among about 110,000 clones listed, about 87% were seen once. During the collection period, no donor immune events like infections were recorded. Sequencing was done on a sample of blood. The TCR was taken from a person aged 18 to 75 in good health.

The CDR3 DNA is TGTGCCAGCAGTCGGGGCGGGGACCGGGGACTAACCGGGGAGCTGTTTTTT. Translating gives CASSRGGDRGLTGELFF. The rearrangement links TRBV11-1 to TRBJ2-2; TRBD2 agrees at 7 bases. V shed 6 bases, J shed 5 bases, and the junction held 15 bases outside the gene matches. The CDR3 loop spans 17 amino acids. Per the germline V gene, CDR1 is SGHAT and CDR2 is FQDESV (reference sequence).